Shown below are 22 T cell receptor beta chains from a single sample sequenced in a study of OX40 agonist ivuxolimab in advanced cancers. Libraries were constructed by the immunoSEQ multiplex PCR assay. TCRdb re-hosts the immuneACCESS table, in-frame sequences only. Its copies lack some clones; in the studies checked, an unresolved V gene accounts for under half of them, and the cause for the rest is not known. This sample gives about 43,000 clones in total; approximately 84% of them show up just once. The ten largest clonotypes hold approximately 15% of the sample. The material sequenced was CD4+ or CD8+ T cells sorted from blood, taken in a trial of the OX40 agonist ivuxolimab. These receptors came from an adult with an advanced solid tumor such as melanoma, head and neck, liver or kidney cancer.

The rearrangement uses TRBV15 and TRBJ2-2, with D perhaps TRBD2 (5 bases). The CDR3 is 13 residues long. Trimming shortened V by 6 bases and J by 3 bases, and 8 bases separated the two germline ends. In germline, CDR1 is LNHNV, CDR2 YYDKDF (reference sequence). The CDR3 DNA sequence: TGTGCCACCAGACTAGACGACACCGGGGAGCTGTTTTTT. Protein product: CATRLDDTGELFF.

V gene TRBV30 combines with J gene TRBJ1-2; D perhaps matches TRBD1 (6 bases). The CDR3 consists of 13 residues. The V gene lost 1 base and the J gene lost 7 bases, with 13 bases spanning the gap. Germline V gene data show CDR1 as GTSNPN and CDR2 as SVGIG (reference sequence). CDR3 DNA sequence: TGTGCCTGGAGTGAGACAGGAGTCTTTGGCTACACCTTC. Its translation is CAWSETGVFGYTF.

The CDR3 region is CASSISVGVITYEQYF. CDR3 bases: TGTGCCAGTAGTATCTCGGTGGGAGTGATCACCTACGAGCAGTACTTC. The rearrangement uses TRBV19 and TRBJ2-7; weak D call: TRBD2 (5 bases). The CDR3 is 16 amino acids. Trimming removed 3 bases at V and 2 bases at J, with 17 bases between. The germline V gene encodes CDR1 LNHDA and CDR2 SQIVND (reference sequence).

This clone appeared a few times. The V and J genes are TRBV27 and TRBJ2-7, with D tentatively TRBD2 (6 bases). Germline lookup yields CDR1 MNHEY and CDR2 SMNVEV (reference sequence). Trimming took 5 bases from V and 2 from J, leaving 10 bases between them. The CDR3 covers 13 residues. The CDR3 nucleotides are TGTGCCAGCAGTGGACTACCTCCCTACGAGCAGTACTTC. This codes for CASSGLPPYEQYF.

As DNA, the CDR3 is TGCGCCAGCAGCCAAGAGTGGGAAGGTGGTGAAGCTTTCTTT. Translation: CASSQEWEGGEAFF. This chain connects TRBV4-1 to TRBJ1-1; D is unclear. The CDR3 is made up of 14 amino acids. Trimming took 0 bases from V and 7 from J, leaving 12 bases between them. Germline-derived CDR1 and CDR2 are MGHRA and YSYEKL.

The rearrangement joins TRBV11-2 to TRBJ1-2; 7 positions agree with TRBD1. CDR3 size: 16 residues. CDR1 is SGHAT and CDR2 is FQNNGV in the germline V gene. Trimming removed 5 bases from V and 4 bases from J; junction bases left unmatched: 13. This CDR3 is CASSALVEGASYGYTF. In nucleotides, the CDR3 is TGTGCCAGCAGCGCCCTGGTGGAGGGGGCGAGCTATGGCTACACCTTC.

The rearrangement uses TRBV6-6 and TRBJ1-1, with a tentative D call TRBD1 (6 bases). The CDR3 is 15 residues long. CDR1 and CDR2 from the germline V gene are MNHNY and SVGAGI (reference sequence). The V end lost 5 bases, the J end lost 5 bases, and 18 bases lay between the germline ends. The CDR3 nucleotides are TGTGCCAGCAGTCAAAGGGGGGGCGGAATTACTGAAGCTTTCTTT. This encodes CASSQRGGGITEAFF.

The rearrangement joins TRBV4-1 to TRBJ2-1; D is ambiguous. V was clipped by 1 base and J by 4 bases, with 11 bases between them. Germline CDR1 is MGHRA and CDR2 is YSYEKL. CDR3 size: 15 residues. Here the CDR3 reads CASSQAPNAYNEQFF. DNA for the CDR3: TGCGCCAGCAGCCAAGCCCCTAACGCTTACAATGAGCAGTTCTTC.

The CDR3 DNA sequence: TGTGCCAGCAGTTTAGCTCAGGGCCTCGTCCTGACTTTC. Translation: CASSLAQGLVLTF. This chain connects TRBV27 to TRBJ2-6; tentatively, D is TRBD1 (5 bases). CDR3 length: 13 residues. Germline V gives CDR1 MNHEY, CDR2 SMNVEV (reference sequence). V lost 2 bases and J 12 bases, leaving 11 bases between the germline ends. The full variable domain, its missing parts supplied by reference TRBV27 and TRBJ2-6, is EAQVTQNPRYLITVTGKKLTVTCSQNMNHEYMSWYRQDPGLGLRQIYYSMNVEVTDKGDVPEGYKVSRKEKRNFPLILESPSPNQTSLYFCASSLAQGLVLTFGAGSRLTVL.

The chain combines TRBV6-5 with TRBJ2-1, with 7 bases matching TRBD1. The CDR3 runs to 12 residues. With 4 bases clipped from V and 10 bases from J, the junction kept 4 bases outside the gene matches. Germline V gene data show CDR1 as MNHEY and CDR2 as SVGAGI. The CDR3 region has the DNA TGTGCCAGCAGTTTCACGACAGGGGAGCAGTTCTTC. This gives the protein CASSFTTGEQFF.

V gene TRBV4-3 combines with J gene TRBJ1-5, with D perhaps TRBD1 (5 bases). V was cut by 0 bases and J by 9 bases, with 12 bases left in between. The CDR3 covers 14 residues. CDR1 is LGHNA and CDR2 is YSLEER in the germline V gene. The CDR3 nucleotides are TGCGCCAGCAGCCAAGACTCTGGTACAGGGCCCCAGCATTTT. Protein sequence: CASSQDSGTGPQHF.

The chain joins TRBV29-1 to TRBJ2-2, with 8 bases identical to TRBD2. The CDR3 runs to 14 residues. CDR1 is SQVTM and CDR2 is ANQGSEA in the germline V gene. V lost 4 bases, J lost 2 bases, and 3 bases stayed unmatched. This CDR3 reads CSVVRGVNTGELFF. For the CDR3, the DNA is TGCAGCGTTGTGCGGGGGGTAAACACCGGGGAGCTGTTTTTT.

This clone appeared a single time. CDR3 in amino acids: CASKNYEQFF. CDR3 DNA: TGTGCCAGCAAGAACTATGAGCAGTTCTTC. This rearrangement joins TRBV2 to TRBJ2-1; D is unresolved. From germline, CDR1 is SNHLY and CDR2 FYNNEI. The CDR3 contains 10 residues. The germline V and J ends were trimmed by 7 bases and 8 bases, with 6 bases remaining between them.

The chain recombines TRBV28 with TRBJ1-6; no firm D call. Germline loops: CDR1 MDHEN, CDR2 SYDVKM. The V gene lost 2 bases and the J gene lost 10 bases, with 15 bases spanning the gap. The CDR3 covers 15 residues. CDR3: CASSLTPLATSPLHF. The CDR3 DNA follows: TGTGCCAGCAGTTTAACCCCACTTGCGACGTCACCCCTCCACTTT.

The rearrangement uses TRBV11-2 and TRBJ2-1, with D perhaps matching TRBD2 (5 bases). CDR1 and CDR2 from the germline V gene are SGHAT and FQNNGV. Trimming left V 1 base short and J 9 bases short, with 13 bases between. This CDR3 contains 14 residues. The CDR3 DNA reads TGTGCCAGCAGCTTAGTGGGCTCTCGGGGTGAGCAGTTCTTC. Its translation: CASSLVGSRGEQFF.

This clone was seen only once. The rearrangement joins TRBV4-1 to TRBJ1-1; possible D gene TRBD1, 6 bases. V gave up 4 bases and J gave up 5 bases, with 8 bases separating them. Germline assignment: CDR1 MGHRA and CDR2 YSYEKL. The CDR3 is made up of 12 amino acids. The CDR3 protein is CASSRTGTEAFF. CDR3 coding DNA: TGCGCCAGCAGCCGAACAGGGACTGAAGCTTTCTTT.

V usage is TRBV11-2 and J usage is TRBJ1-1; no reliable D call. Trimming left V 1 base short and J 2 bases short, with 8 bases between. The CDR3 is 14 amino acids. CDR1 and CDR2 (germline): SGHAT, FQNNGV. CDR3 nucleotides: TGTGCCAGCAGCTTAGTCGTAACCAACACTGAAGCTTTCTTT. It translates to CASSLVVTNTEAFF.

The chain carries TRBV30 and TRBJ2-1, with a weak D call TRBD1 (6 bases). Trimming left V 7 bases short and J 1 base short, with 11 bases between. Per germline, CDR1 GTSNPN and CDR2 SVGIG (reference sequence). The CDR3 totals 13 residues. The CDR3, as DNA: TGTGCCTTCACACAGGGTTCCTACAATGAGCAGTTCTTC. Protein sequence: CAFTQGSYNEQFF.

V and J are TRBV14 and TRBJ2-2; D uncertain. Germline assignment: CDR1 SGHDN and CDR2 FVKESK. The CDR3 is 16 amino acids. V shed 1 base and J shed 3 bases, with 12 bases lying between them. Here the CDR3 reads CASSQAQLGYTGELFF. In DNA form, the CDR3 reads TGTGCCAGCAGCCAAGCCCAATTGGGATACACCGGGGAGCTGTTTTTT.

This sequence joins TRBV7-8 and TRBJ1-1; 7 bases agree with TRBD1. Unmatched junction bases numbered 6, after V lost 1 base and J lost 7 bases. This CDR3 has 14 amino acids. CDR1 and CDR2 (germline): SGHVS, FQNEAQ. CDR3 amino acids: CASSLVPGQLEAFF. The DNA of the CDR3 is TGTGCCAGCAGCTTAGTACCGGGACAGCTTGAAGCTTTCTTT.

The rearrangement joins TRBV6-1 to TRBJ2-5; tentatively, D is TRBD1 (6 bases). V was cut by 2 bases and J by 3 bases, with 7 bases left in between. CDR3 length: 13 residues. The germline gives CDR1 MNHNS, CDR2 SASEGT. The CDR3 loop reads CASSEWDKETQYF. The CDR3 DNA is TGTGCCAGCAGTGAATGGGACAAAGAGACCCAGTACTTC.

V usage is TRBV4-3 and J usage is TRBJ1-1, with D possibly matching TRBD1 (5 bases). The ends were cut back, 0 bases at V and 6 bases at J, with 14 bases in the middle. The CDR3 runs 15 residues. The germline V gene encodes CDR1 LGHNA and CDR2 YSLEER. CDR3 nucleotides: TGCGCCAGCAGCCAAGATCTACAGGCATATCCTGAAGCTTTCTTT. This codes for CASSQDLQAYPEAFF.